These 3 T cell receptor beta chains were all obtained from the same sample, sequenced in a study of neurological immune-mediated disorders. TCRdb re-analysed the 5' RACE reads in MiXCR, keeping a single row per CDR3 protein. Here the sample spans 50,000 to 65,000 distinct CDR3 sequences, around 3.6% being singletons. Sequencing input: PBMCs. The source is a man aged 30 to 45 with multiple sclerosis.

This rearrangement joins TRBV20-1 to TRBJ2-1; maybe TRBD2 (6 bases). V was shortened by 5 bases and J by 1 base, with 12 bases between the two germline ends. The germline gives CDR1 DFQATT, CDR2 SNEGSKA (reference sequence). There are 14 residues in the CDR3. DNA for the CDR3: TGCAGTGCTCGCCGACTAGGTTCCTACAATGAGCAGTTCTTC. Its protein product is CSARRLGSYNEQFF.

This clonotype has a count of ten or more. DNA for the CDR3: TGTGCCAGCAGTAGTAGCTGGGGTGACAGGGCCTCCTACGAGCAGTACTTC. It encodes CASSSSWGDRASYEQYF. The chain recombines TRBV12-3 or TRBV12-4 with TRBJ2-7; the match to TRBD1 covers 7 bases. This CDR3 spans 17 amino acids. The V and J ends lost 5 bases and 0 bases, in that order; junction bases with no gene match: 13.

This clonotype was observed at least ten times. The J gene is TRBJ1-4, the V gene TRBV5-1; tentatively, D is TRBD1 (5 bases). V dropped 3 bases and J dropped 8 bases, with 20 bases sitting between them. Germline V lookup: CDR1 SGHRS, CDR2 YFSETQ. This CDR3 has 16 amino acids. This CDR3 is CASSWGNRHEREKLFF. CDR3 sequence (DNA): TGCGCCAGCAGCTGGGGGAATAGGCACGAGAGAGAAAAACTGTTTTTT. The variable domain in full, with the rest retrieved from reference TRBV5-1 and TRBJ1-4, is KAGVTQTPRYLIKTRGQQVTLSCSPISGHRSVSWYQQTPGQGLQFLFEYFSETQRNKGNFPGRFSGRQFSNSRSEMNVSTLELGDSALYLCASSWGNRHEREKLFFGSGTQLSVL.